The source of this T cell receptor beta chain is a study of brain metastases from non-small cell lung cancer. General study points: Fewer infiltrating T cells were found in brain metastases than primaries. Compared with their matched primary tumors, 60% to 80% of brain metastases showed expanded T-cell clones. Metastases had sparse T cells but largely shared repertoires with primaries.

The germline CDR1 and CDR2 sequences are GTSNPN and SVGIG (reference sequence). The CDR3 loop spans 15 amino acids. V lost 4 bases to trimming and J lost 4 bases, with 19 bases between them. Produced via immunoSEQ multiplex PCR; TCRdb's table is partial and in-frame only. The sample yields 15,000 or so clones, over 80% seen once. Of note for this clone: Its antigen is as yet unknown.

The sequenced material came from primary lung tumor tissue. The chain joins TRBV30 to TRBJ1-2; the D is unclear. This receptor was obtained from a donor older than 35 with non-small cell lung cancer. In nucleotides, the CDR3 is TGTGCCTGGACTCATGAGGGCGCGGGCTCCTATGGCTACACCTTC. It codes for CAWTHEGAGSYGYTF.